Listed below are T cell receptor beta chains from one sample, sequenced in a study of lymphopenia after photon versus proton radiotherapy. Produced via immunoSEQ multiplex PCR; TCRdb's table is partial and in-frame only. This sample has tens of thousands of clones, with approximately 92% found just once. Sequences were derived from peripheral blood, sampled from a patient treated with photon-based radiotherapy. The receptor set was obtained from a woman in her forties with cholangiocarcinoma. CDR3s include the opening cysteine and the closing phenylalanine or tryptophan. Each record gives: V gene, D gene, clone size, J gene, CDR3 protein, CDR3 DNA. The D gene is left open where the match is weak. A clone size is listed for some rows: how often the clone was seen (once, few, many), or a class if it is expanded.

>TRBV5-4|.|.|TRBJ2-4
CASSLGGVSIQYF
TGTGCCAGCAGCTTAGGAGGGGTTAGCATTCAGTACTTC
>TRBV11-2|.|.|TRBJ1-1
CASSLDLADTEAFF
TGTGCCAGCAGCTTAGATCTGGCGGACACTGAAGCTTTCTTT
>TRBV7-9|.|.|TRBJ2-7
CASSLFGSGGDEQYF
TGTGCCAGCAGCTTATTTGGATCAGGAGGCGACGAGCAGTACTTC
>TRBV6-4|TRBD1|.|TRBJ1-5
CASSDSWTGHSGNQPQHF
TGTGCCAGCAGTGACTCATGGACAGGCCACTCCGGCAATCAGCCCCAGCATTTT
>TRBV28|.|.|TRBJ2-7
CASSLNRVMGEQYF
TGTGCCAGCAGTTTAAACAGGGTGATGGGCGAGCAGTACTTC
>TRBV28|TRBD1|.|TRBJ1-2
CASRIGQGGPSGYTF
TGTGCCAGCAGGATCGGACAGGGTGGGCCCTCTGGCTACACCTTC
>TRBV4-1|.|.|TRBJ1-1
CASSQEEGLGTEAFF
TGCGCCAGCAGCCAAGAGGAGGGGCTGGGGACTGAAGCTTTCTTT
>TRBV6-5|.|.|TRBJ1-6
CASSYSGGRSGSPLHF
TGTGCCAGCAGTTACTCGGGGGGGCGCAGCGGTTCACCCCTCCACTTT
>TRBV6-1|.|.|TRBJ1-2
CASSPEFYGYTF
TGTGCCAGCAGTCCGGAGTTTTATGGCTACACCTTC
>TRBV7-6|TRBD1|.|TRBJ2-4
CASSLAGTGDIQYF
TGTGCCAGCAGCTTAGCCGGGACAGGGGACATTCAGTACTTC
>TRBV7-9|.|.|TRBJ1-4
CASSLSYGEKLFF
TGTGCCAGCAGCTTATCATACGGTGAAAAACTGTTTTTT
>TRBV6-1|.|.|TRBJ1-1
CASSALGAGNTEAFF
TGTGCCAGCAGTGCCCTCGGGGCGGGGAACACTGAAGCTTTCTTT
>TRBV4-1|.|.|TRBJ1-2
CASSQHEQNYGYTF
TGCGCCAGCAGCCAACATGAACAGAACTATGGCTACACCTTC
>TRBV5-1|TRBD2|.|TRBJ2-1
CASSPVGLAGGLVQGQFF
TGCGCCAGCAGCCCCGTAGGACTAGCGGGAGGGCTGGTACAAGGGCAGTTCTTC
>TRBV9|TRBD2|.|TRBJ2-1
CASSVVFSGSLGEQFF
TGTGCCAGCAGCGTAGTTTTTAGCGGGAGTTTAGGGGAGCAGTTCTTC
>TRBV5-1|TRBD1|.|TRBJ1-4
CASSLRGTDNEKLFF
TGCGCCAGCAGCCTCCGGGGGACAGATAATGAAAAACTGTTTTTT
>TRBV7-9|.|.|TRBJ1-4
CASSPPGGKLFF
TGTGCCAGCAGCCCCCCCGGGGGAAAACTGTTTTTT
>TRBV2|.|.|TRBJ1-2
CASRGGGYGYTF
TGTGCCAGCAGGGGAGGGGGGTATGGCTACACCTTC
>TRBV4-3|TRBD2|.|TRBJ2-7
CASSQDLEREWYEQYF
TGCGCCAGCAGCCAAGATTTGGAGCGGGAGTGGTACGAGCAGTACTTC
>TRBV18|.|once|TRBJ2-7
CASSPGGYEQYF
TGTGCCAGCTCACCAGGGGGCTACGAGCAGTACTTC
>TRBV6-1|TRBD2|.|TRBJ2-7
CASSDNGGYYEQYF
TGTGCCAGCAGTGACAACGGGGGGTACTACGAGCAGTACTTC
>TRBV30|TRBD2|.|TRBJ2-7
CAWSGTSGSHEQYF
TGTGCCTGGAGTGGGACTAGCGGGAGCCACGAGCAGTACTTC
>TRBV28|TRBD1|.|TRBJ1-1
CASSSGTALHTEAFF
TGTGCCAGCAGTTCCGGGACAGCACTTCACACTGAAGCTTTCTTT
>TRBV30|.|.|TRBJ1-4
CAWSNSEKLFF
TGTGCCTGGAGTAACTCTGAAAAACTGTTTTTT
>TRBV19|.|.|TRBJ1-2
CASSIYPSGQPYGYTF
TGTGCCAGTAGTATATACCCCTCCGGGCAGCCCTATGGCTACACCTTC
>TRBV9|TRBD2|.|TRBJ2-7
CASSVGGSGRELYEQYF
TGTGCCAGCAGCGTAGGGGGTAGCGGGAGAGAACTCTACGAGCAGTACTTC
>TRBV15|.|.|TRBJ2-5
CATSRANSGGETQYF
TGTGCCACCAGCAGAGCTAACAGCGGAGGGGAGACCCAGTACTTC
>TRBV2|TRBD1|.|TRBJ2-7
CASSRLGTAYEQYF
TGTGCCAGCAGTCGTCTCGGGACAGCCTACGAGCAGTACTTC
>TRBV6-5|TRBD2|.|TRBJ2-1
CASSSSGQPYNEQFF
TGTGCCAGCAGCTCTAGCGGGCAGCCCTACAATGAGCAGTTCTTC
>TRBV2|TRBD2|.|TRBJ2-2
CASSELAGVSNTGELFF
TGTGCCAGCTCCGAACTAGCGGGAGTATCGAACACCGGGGAGCTGTTTTTT
>TRBV9|.|.|TRBJ1-2
CASSGSGLGVRSTYGYTF
TGTGCCAGCAGCGGATCAGGGTTGGGGGTGCGGAGTACGTATGGCTACACCTTC
>TRBV19|TRBD1|.|TRBJ1-1
CASSIVGTGATEAFF
TGTGCCAGTAGTATCGTGGGGACAGGGGCAACTGAAGCTTTCTTT
>TRBV5-1|TRBD1|.|TRBJ2-3
CASSLQGVQGDTQYF
TGCGCCAGCAGCCTCCAGGGGGTCCAGGGAGATACGCAGTATTTT
>TRBV10-1|.|.|TRBJ1-2
CASSDGGYGYTF
TGCGCCAGCAGTGACGGGGGCTATGGCTACACCTTC
>TRBV28|TRBD1|.|TRBJ1-3
CASSQTGTGNTIYF
TGTGCCAGCAGTCAGACAGGGACTGGAAACACCATATATTTT
>TRBV7-6|TRBD2|.|TRBJ2-5
CASSLAEGGPEATQYF
TGTGCCAGCAGCTTAGCGGAGGGAGGGCCTGAGGCGACCCAGTACTTC
>TRBV15|.|once|TRBJ1-2
CATSRGGYGYTF
TGTGCCACCAGCCGAGGGGGCTATGGCTACACCTTC
>TRBV20-1|.|.|TRBJ1-5
CSATEDQPQHF
TGCAGTGCTACGGAAGATCAGCCCCAGCATTTT
>TRBV28|TRBD1|.|TRBJ1-1
CASSFPQGADTEAFF
TGTGCCAGCAGTTTCCCACAGGGGGCGGACACTGAAGCTTTCTTT
>TRBV4-2|.|.|TRBJ2-1
CASSQGSGLGSYNEQFF
TGTGCCAGCAGCCAAGGGAGCGGTTTGGGCTCCTACAATGAGCAGTTCTTC
>TRBV11-2|.|.|TRBJ1-6
CASSSYYNSPLHF
TGTGCCAGCAGCTCGTATTATAATTCACCCCTCCACTTT
>TRBV19|TRBD2|.|TRBJ2-2
CASSGLAGAGELFF
TGTGCCAGCTCGGGGCTAGCGGGGGCCGGGGAGCTGTTTTTT
>TRBV5-6|.|once|TRBJ1-1
CASSLSGRTEAFF
TGTGCCAGCAGCTTGTCAGGGAGAACTGAAGCTTTCTTT
>TRBV6-1|.|.|TRBJ1-1
CASSEAPLGFGNTEAFF
TGTGCCAGCAGTGAAGCGCCACTAGGTTTCGGGAACACTGAAGCTTTCTTT
>TRBV5-6|.|.|TRBJ1-1
CASSLSRIPTGEAFF
TGTGCCAGCAGCTTGAGCAGAATCCCGACGGGCGAAGCTTTCTTT
>TRBV11-2|.|.|TRBJ2-3
CASSLRRGRSVDTQYF
TGTGCCAGCAGCTTAAGGCGGGGTCGATCCGTAGATACGCAGTATTTT
>TRBV5-6|TRBD1|.|TRBJ1-2
CASSWDRAGYGYTF
TGTGCCAGCAGCTGGGACAGGGCGGGCTATGGCTACACCTTC
>TRBV28|.|once|TRBJ1-1
CASSPPGRDEQTEAFF
TGTGCCAGCAGTCCCCCCGGTAGGGACGAACAGACTGAAGCTTTCTTT
>TRBV15|.|.|TRBJ1-1
CATSRGTLNTEAFF
TGTGCCACCAGCAGGGGAACTCTGAACACTGAAGCTTTCTTT
>TRBV7-2|TRBD1|.|TRBJ2-7
CASSLEGQGQKVVLYF
TGTGCCAGCAGCTTAGAGGGACAGGGTCAAAAAGTCGTTCTGTACTTC
>TRBV19|.|.|TRBJ1-6
CASSPKGGNSPLHF
TGTGCCAGTAGTCCAAAGGGGGGGAATTCACCCCTCCACTTT
>TRBV7-9|.|.|TRBJ2-3
CASREGLGYTDTQYF
TGTGCCAGCAGAGAGGGGCTGGGTTACACAGATACGCAGTATTTT
>TRBV7-8|.|.|TRBJ2-7
CASSHDPLFPSEQYF
TGTGCCAGCAGCCACGACCCGCTATTCCCCAGCGAGCAGTACTTC